Presented here are 27 T cell receptor beta chains from one specimen sequenced in a study of blood T cells in healthy people across ages. The second PCR ran roughly 6 to 11 cycles with a sample-barcoded 5' primer and J-beta primers. Each CDR3 protein gets one entry after TCRdb re-called the 5' RACE reads with MiXCR. The sample includes 750,000 or so distinct CDR3 sequences, about 25% seen only once; the top ten take roughly a tenth. The data also belong to a second study, concerning T cells of mothers and their children.

Sequencing input: blood. The receptors originated from a boy younger than 18 in good health.

A word on this clonotype: Lacking the conserved final phenylalanine or tryptophan, this CDR3 likely reflects a read error. The V gene is TRBV7-9, the J gene TRBJ2-2, with unresolved D. With 5 bases removed from V and 6 bases from J, the gap between germline ends came to 13 bases. The CDR3 is 14 amino acids. Germline V gene lookup returns CDR1 SEHNR and CDR2 FQNEAQ (reference sequence). CDR3 DNA: TGTGCCAGCAGCCACCTTCCCGGGCCCGGGGAGCTGTTTCTT. Protein sequence: CASSHLPGPGELFL.

This clonotype has just a few counts. The chain links TRBV25-1 to TRBJ1-1; no definite D call. Looked up from germline, CDR1 is MGHDK and CDR2 is SYGVNS. This CDR3 region has 11 residues. Between the trimmed V and J ends, which lost 4 bases and 8 bases, there was a span of 8 bases. CDR3 region: CASSVGYEAFF. Written as DNA, the CDR3 is TGTGCCAGCAGTGTTGGCTACGAAGCTTTCTTT. The full variable domain, with the rest looked up from reference TRBV25-1 and TRBJ1-1, is EADIYQTPRYLVIGTGKKITLECSQTMGHDKMYWYQQDPGMELHLIHYSYGVNSTEKGDLSSESTVSRIRTEHFPLTLESARPSHTSQYLCASSVGYEAFFGQGTRLTVV.

This clonotype was seen only a few times. This chain links TRBV4-3 with TRBJ2-3, with 7 bases fitting TRBD2. The CDR3 is 18 amino acids. J was trimmed by 5 bases and V by 3 bases; bases with no gene match: 17. The V gene's germline CDR1 is LGHNA and CDR2 YSLEER. Here the CDR3 DNA reads TGCGCCAGCAGCCACCGCCCGCGGGACTACTTTGTTTTAGATACGCAGTATTTT. This translates into CASSHRPRDYFVLDTQYF.

The CDR3 DNA is TGTGCCAGCAGCTCGACTGAAGGGGGCACAGATACGCAGTATTTT. It specifies CASSSTEGGTDTQYF. This chain links TRBV7-9 with TRBJ2-3, with D possibly being TRBD1 (5 bases). The germline V and J ends were trimmed by 4 bases and 1 base, with 12 bases remaining between them. The CDR3 is 15 residues long. The germline gives CDR1 SEHNR, CDR2 FQNEAQ (reference sequence). Full variable domain (remainder filled in from reference TRBV7-9 and TRBJ2-3): DTGVSQNPRHKITKRGQNVTFRCDPISEHNRLYWYRQTLGQGPEFLTYFQNEAQLEKSRLLSDRFSAERPKGSFSTLEIQRTEQGDSAMYLCASSSTEGGTDTQYFGPGTRLTVL.

Only a few counts were recorded for this clonotype. The rearrangement joins TRBV4-1 to TRBJ2-5; D perhaps matches TRBD1 (5 bases). Near its end, the DNA agrees better with TRBJ2-7, so the J call may be wrong. Germline V CDR1 and CDR2: MGHRA, YSYEKL. The CDR3 contains 14 residues. CDR3 protein: CASSQGLGAYEQYF. The CDR3 coding sequence is TGCGCCAGCAGCCAAGGTTTAGGGGCCTACGAGCAGTACTTC.

The rearrangement links TRBV29-1 to TRBJ2-5; 7 positions match TRBD1. The CDR3 covers 13 residues. Germline values: CDR1 SQVTM, CDR2 ANQGSEA. Trimming took 2 bases from V and 5 from J; bases not matched to a gene: 5. DNA of the CDR3: TGCAGCGTTGAAAAGGGGGCAGGGGAGACCCAGTACTTC. This encodes CSVEKGAGETQYF.

This clonotype was counted between two and nine times. The chain uses TRBV29-1 and TRBJ2-7; 10 bases agree with TRBD2. The CDR3 consists of 14 residues. The V gene's germline CDR1 is SQVTM and CDR2 ANQGSEA. J was trimmed by 5 bases and V by 6 bases; bases with no gene match: 10. The CDR3 sequence: CSVDGTGLADEQYF. The CDR3 region has the DNA TGCAGCGTCGATGGGACAGGACTAGCGGACGAGCAGTACTTC.

V and J are TRBV20-1 and TRBJ2-7; TRBD2 matches at 8 bases. This CDR3 comprises 13 residues. CDR1 and CDR2 from the germline V gene are DFQATT and SNEGSKA (reference sequence). V shed 6 bases, J shed 3 bases, and the junction held 7 bases outside the gene matches. The CDR3 protein is CSATAGDDYEQYF. CDR3 DNA sequence: TGCAGTGCCACAGCGGGGGACGACTACGAGCAGTACTTC.

This clonotype has a handful of counts. The chain employs TRBV4-3 and TRBJ2-5; tentatively, D is TRBD2 (6 bases). V lost 7 bases and J lost 1, with 22 bases in between. The CDR3 contains 17 residues. Germline V CDR1 and CDR2: LGHNA, YSLEER. CDR3 DNA: TGCGCCAGCATAAGGGGAACCCGACGGGGGACCCAAGAGACCCAGTACTTC. It encodes CASIRGTRRGTQETQYF.

The rearrangement links TRBV10-3 to TRBJ1-5, with TRBD1 matching over 8 bases. The ends lost 10 bases at V and 1 base at J; junction bases unmatched: 12. Looked up from germline, CDR1 is ENHRY and CDR2 is SYGVKD. This CDR3 contains 16 residues. CDR3 residues: CATSQTGDMSNQPQHF. CDR3 nucleotides: TGTGCCACCTCCCAGACAGGGGATATGAGCAATCAGCCCCAGCATTTT.

The CDR3 spells CATAREEEQYF. DNA for the CDR3: TGTGCCACAGCCAGGGAAGAAGAGCAGTACTTC. The V call is TRBV28, the J call TRBJ2-7; TRBD1 might be the D (5 bases). The CDR3 sequence is 11 residues long. The V end was cut by 10 bases, the J end by 7 bases, with 14 bases between. Germline V gene lookup returns CDR1 MDHEN and CDR2 SYDVKM.

This clonotype has just a few counts. The J gene is TRBJ2-7, the V gene TRBV5-1, with 9 bases matching TRBD1. The CDR3 contains 17 residues. V shed 2 bases and J 3 bases; nucleotides not matched to a gene: 12. Germline V gives CDR1 SGHRS, CDR2 YFSETQ. This CDR3 is CASSFGQGNLIVYEQYF. Written as DNA, the CDR3 is TGCGCCAGCAGCTTTGGACAGGGGAATCTAATCGTCTACGAGCAGTACTTC.

This clonotype was counted only a few times. This rearrangement joins TRBV7-2 to TRBJ2-5, with D perhaps TRBD1 (6 bases). The J call is in doubt because the DNA end fits TRBJ2-1 better. The CDR3 has 14 residues. Germline values: CDR1 SGHTA, CDR2 FQGNSA. CDR3 in amino acids: CASSPGAVYDEQFF. The CDR3 coding sequence is TGTGCCAGCAGCCCAGGGGCCGTTTACGATGAGCAGTTCTTC.

This chain uses TRBV28 with TRBJ2-7; TRBD1 aligns across 10 bases. The CDR3 spans 13 residues. V was pared by 7 bases and J by 5 bases, with 5 bases of the junction left unmatched. The germline gives CDR1 MDHEN, CDR2 SYDVKM. For the CDR3, the DNA is TGTGCCAGCACCCGGGACAGGGGTAACGAGCAGTACTTC. Protein: CASTRDRGNEQYF.

This clonotype occurred many times. The genes are TRBV7-2 and TRBJ2-4, with 8 bases identical to TRBD1. Germline values: CDR1 SGHTA, CDR2 FQGNSA. V was pared by 5 bases and J by 8 bases, with 14 bases of the junction left unmatched. This CDR3 comprises 16 residues. This CDR3 is CASSLNPTGAGDIQYF. In DNA, the CDR3 is TGTGCCAGCAGCCTAAACCCGACAGGGGCCGGGGACATTCAGTACTTC.

The table lists this clonotype with a few counts. The CDR3 reads CASSLLPGDSYNEQFF. The CDR3 DNA is TGTGCCAGCAGCTTACTTCCGGGAGACTCCTACAATGAGCAGTTCTTC. The chain joins TRBV7-9 to TRBJ2-1, with D perhaps matching TRBD2 (6 bases). Trimming removed 2 bases from V and 0 bases from J, with 11 bases in between. This CDR3 spans 16 amino acids. Germline CDR1 is SEHNR and CDR2 is FQNEAQ (reference sequence).

This clonotype was found a few times. The chain couples TRBV20-1 to TRBJ2-1; 11 bases agree with TRBD2. Germline V lookup: CDR1 DFQATT, CDR2 SNEGSKA (reference sequence). Trimming took 0 bases from V and 1 from J; bases not matched to a gene: 11. This CDR3 is 19 amino acids long. The CDR3 DNA follows: TGCAGTGCTAGAGATCCTACTAGCGGGAGTCGATTTTCCTACAATGAGCAGTTCTTC. It yields the protein CSARDPTSGSRFSYNEQFF.

The rearrangement uses TRBV9 and TRBJ2-7; 12 bases agree with TRBD2. CDR3 length: 16 residues. CDR1 SGDLS and CDR2 YYNGEE come from the germline V gene. Trimming removed 0 bases from V and 5 bases from J; junction bases left unmatched: 6. CDR3 in amino acids: CASSVAASGGAHEQYF. CDR3 bases: TGTGCCAGCAGCGTAGCAGCTAGCGGGGGGGCCCACGAGCAGTACTTC.

The CDR3 nucleotides are TGTGCCAGCTCACCGTCGGTGGCGACGATGAACACTGAAGCTTTCTTT. Translation gives CASSPSVATMNTEAFF. The rearrangement joins TRBV18 to TRBJ1-1; D remains ambiguous. This CDR3 region has 16 residues. Germline loops: CDR1 KGHSH, CDR2 LQKENI. V was trimmed by 3 bases and J by 0 bases, leaving 14 bases between them.

This clonotype has a count of ten or more. The chain links TRBV6-2 or TRBV6-3 to TRBJ2-1; 11 bases agree with TRBD2. Germline values: CDR1 MNHEY, CDR2 SVGEGT. The CDR3 totals 14 residues. The ends lost 4 bases at V and 8 bases at J; junction bases unmatched: 4. Here the CDR3 DNA reads TGTGCCAGCAGTTCGGGACTAGCGGCGGATGAGCAGTTCTTC. Its translation: CASSSGLAADEQFF.

J is TRBJ1-2 and V is TRBV28; a possible D gene is TRBD1 (6 bases). V lost 4 bases and J lost 5, with 20 bases in between. The CDR3 runs 16 residues. CDR1 and CDR2 from the germline V gene are MDHEN and SYDVKM. CDR3 region: CASSSMRGGNGYGYTF. CDR3 in DNA: TGTGCCAGCAGTTCGATGAGGGGGGGGAACGGGTATGGCTACACCTTC.

This clonotype was counted between two and nine times. The J gene is TRBJ2-1, the V gene TRBV7-6; 12 bases are a match to TRBD2. Looked up from germline, CDR1 is SGHVS and CDR2 is FNYEAQ. J was trimmed by 7 bases and V by 4 bases; bases with no gene match: 8. The CDR3 runs 16 residues. CDR3 sequence reads: CASSSRLAGVNNEQFF. CDR3 nucleotides: TGTGCCAGCAGCTCCCGACTAGCGGGGGTCAATAATGAGCAGTTCTTC. Supplemented by reference TRBV7-6 and TRBJ2-1, the full variable domain reads GAGVSQSPRYKVTKRGQDVALRCDPISGHVSLYWYRQALGQGPEFLTYFNYEAQQDKSGLPNDRFSAERPEGSISTLTIQRTEQRDSAMYRCASSSRLAGVNNEQFFGPGTRLTVL.

J is TRBJ2-5 and V is TRBV15, with D unresolved. In germline, CDR1 is LNHNV, CDR2 YYDKDF (reference sequence). The CDR3 totals 13 residues. Trimming took off 0 bases at V and 5 bases at J, with 7 bases between the two ends. This CDR3 reads CATSRDLGETQYF. In nucleotides, the CDR3 is TGTGCCACCAGCAGAGATCTGGGGGAGACCCAGTACTTC.

The chain is built from TRBV5-4 and TRBJ2-7; 7 bases map to TRBD1. The CDR3 totals 15 residues. Germline V lookup: CDR1 SGHNT, CDR2 YYREEE (reference sequence). V gave up 5 bases and J gave up 1 base; unmatched junction bases: 9. The CDR3 DNA reads TGTGCCAGCAGACCGACAGGGCCGCTTTCCTACGAGCAGTACTTC. It translates to CASRPTGPLSYEQYF.

There are a few counts of this clonotype. The chain combines TRBV7-9 with TRBJ2-1, with TRBD1 as a possible D gene (7 bases). V was pared by 5 bases and J by 1 base, with 12 bases between. Per germline, CDR1 SEHNR and CDR2 FQNEAQ (reference sequence). The CDR3 runs 15 residues. CDR3 DNA: TGTGCCAGCAGCCCCAGGGGGACTTCCTACAATGAGCAGTTCTTC. It yields the protein CASSPRGTSYNEQFF.

This clonotype was seen a few times. V is TRBV9 and J is TRBJ1-2; D is unresolved. This CDR3 has 20 amino acids. Looked up from germline, CDR1 is SGDLS and CDR2 is YYNGEE. V was trimmed by 0 bases and J by 6 bases, leaving 30 bases between them. CDR3 in DNA: TGTGCCAGCAGCGTAGGTTATCGACTTAGACGGCCCGTGGCGGGCCATGGCTACACCTTC. Its translation: CASSVGYRLRRPVAGHGYTF.

The V and J genes are TRBV7-2 and TRBJ2-5; D remains unclear. The CDR3 covers 13 residues. Trimming cost V 3 bases and J 5 bases, with 10 bases left between them. CDR1 and CDR2 from the germline V gene are SGHTA and FQGNSA. The CDR3 here is CASSFNAVETQYF. The CDR3, as DNA: TGTGCCAGCAGCTTTAACGCTGTGGAGACCCAGTACTTC.